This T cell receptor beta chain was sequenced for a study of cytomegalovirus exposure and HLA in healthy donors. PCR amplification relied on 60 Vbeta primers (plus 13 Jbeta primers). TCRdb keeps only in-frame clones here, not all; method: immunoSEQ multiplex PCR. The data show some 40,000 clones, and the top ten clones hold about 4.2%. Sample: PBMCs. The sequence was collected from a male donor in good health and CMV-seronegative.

CDR3 sequence: CASSSNRGGNQPQHF. The CDR3 DNA reads TGTGCCAGCAGCTCCAACAGGGGAGGCAATCAGCCCCAGCATTTT. The chain joins TRBV7-2 to TRBJ1-5, with 7 bases identical to TRBD1. Germline V CDR1 and CDR2: SGHTA, FQGNSA. The CDR3 is made up of 15 amino acids. The ends lost 4 bases at V and 2 bases at J; junction bases unmatched: 5. Together with reference TRBV7-2 and TRBJ1-5, the CDR3 gives the full variable domain: GAGVSQSPSNKVTEKGKDVELRCDPISGHTALYWYRQSLGQGLEFLIYFQGNSAPDKSGLPSDRFSAERTGGSVSTLTIQRTQQEDSAVYLCASSSNRGGNQPQHFGDGTRLSIL.